Sequencing of this TCR beta chain was carried out in a study of T cells in Graves' hyperthyroidism and ophthalmopathy. Amplification of TCR beta CDR3 regions used RNA as the template. The HTBI primer set served for first-round RT-PCR of the TCR CDR3. TCRdb recomputed calls from the multiplex PCR reads with MiXCR, one row per CDR3 protein. This repertoire shows under 250,000 distinct CDR3 sequences, 24% found once; its top ten account for approximately 32%. This clonotype occurred many times. Patients were excluded because of uncontrolled infection, other autoimmune disease, pregnancy or lactation. Orbital computed tomography and thyroid ultrasound, together with serum TRAb and thyroxine and clinical symptoms, were used for diagnoses. Between the trimmed V and J ends, which lost 4 bases and 5 bases, there was a span of 9 bases. This CDR3 comprises 12 residues. Germline V gives CDR1 SQVTM, CDR2 ANQGSEA.

The clonotype comes from a woman aged 40 to 50 with Graves' ophthalmopathy. Material for sequencing was blood. J is TRBJ2-4 and V is TRBV29-1; D gene unclear. The CDR3 nucleotides read TGCAGCGTTGTGGAACGGGAAAACATTCAGTACTTC. This codes for CSVVERENIQYF.